A selection of T cell receptor beta chains follows, all from one sample in a study of a mutant IDH1 vaccine in newly diagnosed glioma. The repertoire was sequenced with immunoSEQ multiplex PCR; TCRdb's copy has only in-frame clones and lacks some. Of some 61,000 clones listed, approximately 86% are singletons. Source: PBMCs, taken from a glioma patient treated with radiotherapy, temozolomide or both. The origin of the receptors is a man aged 30 to 39 with glioma. CDR3s include the opening cysteine and the closing phenylalanine or tryptophan. Each record gives: J gene, clone size, V gene, CDR3 length, D gene, CDR3 DNA, CDR3 protein. The D gene is left open where the match is weak. Clone size is given for some rows only: seen once, a few or many times, or a class if the clone is expanded.

>TRBJ1-3|NA|TRBV13|12|NA
TGTGCCAGCAGCTTAGTTCGAAACACCATATATTTT
CASSLVRNTIYF
>TRBJ2-7|NA|TRBV4-2|14|TRBD1
TGTGCCAGCAGCCGGGGACAGGGTAGCACCGAGCAGTACTTC
CASSRGQGSTEQYF
>TRBJ1-1|NA|TRBV7-2|13|NA
TGTGCCAGCAGCTTAAATTGGGTCACTGAAGCTTTCTTT
CASSLNWVTEAFF
>TRBJ1-2|NA|TRBV9|16|TRBD1
TGTGCCAGCAGCAACCCGGGACAGGGGGCGCCGGGTGGCTACACCTTC
CASSNPGQGAPGGYTF
>TRBJ1-1|NA|TRBV19|10|NA
TGTGCCAGTAGCGAAACTGAAGCTTTCTTT
CASSETEAFF
>TRBJ1-1|NA|TRBV6-5|12|NA
TGTGCCAGCAGTGCCCAAACCTTAGGAGCTTTCTTT
CASSAQTLGAFF
>TRBJ1-1|NA|TRBV4-1|18|TRBD1
TGCGCCAGCAGCCAACTGCCGGGACAGGGGGCGGTGAACACTGAAGCTTTCTTT
CASSQLPGQGAVNTEAFF
>TRBJ2-2|NA|TRBV5-5|17|TRBD1
TGTGCCAGCAGCATCCCTCGGACAGGAGCGAACACCGGGGAGCTGTTTTTT
CASSIPRTGANTGELFF
>TRBJ2-3|NA|TRBV2|17|NA
TGTGCCAGCAGTGATACGGAACAGGAGACCAGCACAGATACGCAGTATTTT
CASSDTEQETSTDTQYF
>TRBJ1-1|few|TRBV9|16|TRBD1
TGTGCCAGCAGCGACCTGACAGGGAGGGGGAACACTGAAGCTTTCTTT
CASSDLTGRGNTEAFF